One sample yielded the 3 T cell receptor beta chains listed below, sequenced in a study of neoadjuvant anti-PD-1 for oral cavity cancer. Repertoires were generated with immunoSEQ multiplex PCR, while TCRdb's copy carries only in-frame clones and drops some. The repertoire holds some 33,000 clones, with about 77% as singletons. Time point noted: after neoadjuvant nivolumab, at surgical resection. The sample consisted of PBMCs, taken after nivolumab (anti-PD-1) treatment. The receptors originated from a person aged 35 to 85 with oral cavity squamous cell carcinoma.

This clone is termed medium-sized (0.01 to 0.1%). The chain carries TRBV28 and TRBJ1-2; D is ambiguous. Deletions cut 3 bases from V and 1 base from J, with 9 bases between. The length of the CDR3 is 14 residues. The germline gives CDR1 MDHEN, CDR2 SYDVKM. The CDR3 bases are TGTGCCAGCAGTTTCCCTGACGGTAACTATGGCTACACCTTC. Its translation is CASSFPDGNYGYTF.

The chain combines TRBV10-3 with TRBJ1-2, with 7 bases aligning to TRBD1. From germline, CDR1 is ENHRY and CDR2 SYGVKD. The length of the CDR3 is 13 residues. Trimming at V came to 4 bases and at J to 3 bases, leaving 2 bases not matched to a gene. CDR3: CAISGGQYYGYTF. The CDR3 nucleotides are TGTGCCATCAGTGGGGGACAGTACTATGGCTACACCTTC.

This chain uses TRBV6-5 with TRBJ1-4; D is ambiguous. The CDR3 loop spans 13 amino acids. Germline values: CDR1 MNHEY, CDR2 SVGAGI. Trimming took 2 bases from V and 5 from J, leaving 6 bases between them. This CDR3 is CASSYGINEKLFF. CDR3 DNA: TGTGCCAGCAGTTACGGAATAAATGAAAAACTGTTTTTT.